What follows are 23 T cell receptor beta chains derived from one specimen sequenced in a study of blood T cell repertoires in COVID-19. Measured with immunoSEQ multiplex PCR; TCRdb has only the in-frame clones, and not every one. In the table there are about 420,000 clones, approximately 90% of which are singletons. The sequencing input was peripheral blood. The receptor source for this set is a man aged 18 to 30 with COVID-19, enrolled during active disease.

V usage is TRBV10-1 and J usage is TRBJ1-1; 8 bases match TRBD1. This CDR3 spans 15 amino acids. V dropped 5 bases and J dropped 1; count of bases not matched to a gene: 6. Per the germline V gene, CDR1 is WNHNN and CDR2 is SYGVQD (reference sequence). The CDR3 protein is CASSQYGQGNTEAFF. The CDR3 nucleotides read TGCGCCAGCAGTCAATACGGACAGGGGAACACTGAAGCTTTCTTT.

This clone has only one observation. The V gene is TRBV7-6, the J gene TRBJ2-7, with TRBD2 identical over 13 bases. The V gene's germline CDR1 is SGHVS and CDR2 FNYEAQ. Trimming cost V 3 bases and J 0 bases; bases outside gene matches: 5. This CDR3 is built from 17 residues. The DNA of the CDR3 is TGTGCCAGCAGCTTCGGGACTAGCGGGACGAGCTCCTACGAGCAGTACTTC. It translates to CASSFGTSGTSSYEQYF.

The chain employs TRBV5-1 and TRBJ1-1, with D unclear. Germline V gene sequence: CDR1 SGHRS, CDR2 YFSETQ. Deletions cut 0 bases from V and 4 bases from J, with 13 bases between. The CDR3 sequence is 15 residues long. The CDR3: CASSLELAGGTEAFF. Written as DNA, the CDR3 is TGCGCCAGCAGCTTGGAATTGGCGGGCGGCACTGAAGCTTTCTTT.

This chain uses TRBV19 with TRBJ1-2; D is unresolved. This CDR3 spans 13 amino acids. The germline CDR1 and CDR2 sequences are LNHDA and SQIVND (reference sequence). Trimming removed 2 bases at V and 5 bases at J, with 9 bases between. The CDR3 coding sequence is TGTGCCAGTAGTATAACAGCGGGGTATGGCTACACCTTC. Translation gives CASSITAGYGYTF.

The J gene is TRBJ2-5, the V gene TRBV5-1; 7 nucleotides line up with TRBD1. CDR3 length equals 15 residues. The V gene end was trimmed by 0 bases and the J gene end by 2 bases; junction bases not matched to a gene: 4. Looked up from germline, CDR1 is SGHRS and CDR2 is YFSETQ. The CDR3 sequence: CASSLGGQPQETQYF. CDR3 coding DNA: TGCGCCAGCAGCTTGGGGGGACAGCCTCAAGAGACCCAGTACTTC.

J is TRBJ1-6 and V is TRBV21-1; the table names TRBD1, a call not compared with the DNA. TRBV21-1 is an annotated pseudogene. This CDR3 contains 16 residues. CDR3 bases: TGTGCCAGCAGCAAAGAAACACATTCCTATAATTCACCCCTCCACTTT. Translating gives CASSKETHSYNSPLHF.

This clone was counted once. The chain employs TRBV19 and TRBJ1-1; tentatively, D is TRBD1 (6 bases). CDR1 is LNHDA and CDR2 is SQIVND in the germline V gene (reference sequence). The CDR3 is 13 amino acids. The ends were cut back, 6 bases at V and 2 bases at J, with 10 bases in the middle. CDR3 bases: TGTGCCAGTAGAGACAGGACCAACACTGAAGCTTTCTTT. Its protein is CASRDRTNTEAFF.

The chain joins TRBV5-8 to TRBJ2-1; 14 nucleotides match TRBD2. Germline V CDR1 and CDR2: SGHTS, YDEGEE. The CDR3 sequence is 15 residues long. The trim removed 5 bases at V and 8 bases at J, leaving 6 bases unmatched. CDR3 sequence reads: CASRPGLAGADEQFF. The CDR3 nucleotides are TGTGCCAGCAGGCCGGGACTAGCGGGGGCGGATGAGCAGTTCTTC. The full variable domain, its missing parts supplied by reference TRBV5-8 and TRBJ2-1, is EAGVTQSPTHLIKTRGQQATLRCSPISGHTSVYWYQQALGLGLQFLLWYDEGEERNRGNFPPRFSGRQFPNYSSELNVNALELEDSALYLCASRPGLAGADEQFFGPGTRLTVL.

This clone appeared a single time. The rearrangement links TRBV24-1 to TRBJ2-5; 9 bases are shared with TRBD2. Germline CDR1 and CDR2: KGHDR and SFDVKD. V trimming: 0 bases; J trimming: 5 bases; junction bases outside the gene matches: 0. CDR3 length: 14 residues. CDR3 nucleotides: TGTGCCACCAGTGATTTGGGACTAGCGGAGACCCAGTACTTC. It translates to CATSDLGLAETQYF.

The genes are TRBV27 and TRBJ2-7, with a possible D match to TRBD2 (5 bases). The CDR3 has 12 residues. The germline gives CDR1 MNHEY, CDR2 SMNVEV (reference sequence). With 3 bases removed from V and 7 bases from J, the gap between germline ends came to 10 bases. The CDR3 spells CASSLARGEQYF. In DNA form, the CDR3 reads TGTGCCAGCAGTTTGGCCCGGGGAGAGCAGTACTTC.

V gene TRBV19 combines with J gene TRBJ1-4; 7 nucleotides agree with TRBD1. CDR1 and CDR2 (germline): LNHDA, SQIVND (reference sequence). Trimming took 5 bases from V and 7 from J; bases not matched to a gene: 13. This CDR3 has 16 amino acids. This chain's CDR3 is CASSFPTGSRSEKLFF. DNA of the CDR3: TGTGCCAGTAGTTTCCCGACAGGGTCAAGGAGTGAAAAACTGTTTTTT.

This clone was seen once. The chain joins TRBV12-3 or TRBV12-4 to TRBJ1-1; D unclear. V lost 10 bases and J 2 bases, leaving 14 bases between the germline ends. The CDR3 covers 13 residues. This CDR3 reads CANSRQENTEAFF. Written as DNA, the CDR3 is TGTGCCAACAGCCGGCAGGAAAACACTGAAGCTTTCTTT.

This clone was recorded at least ten times. The CDR3 nucleotides are TGTGCCAGCCTCAGGGGAGAATACTATGGCTACACCTTC. Amino acids: CASLRGEYYGYTF. The chain uses TRBV2 and TRBJ1-2, with D perhaps matching TRBD1 (6 bases). The CDR3 contains 13 residues. The V end lost 8 bases, the J end lost 3 bases, and 13 bases lay between the germline ends. CDR1 SNHLY and CDR2 FYNNEI come from the germline V gene.

CDR3 bases: TGTGCTAGTGGTTTGACCCTGGGGGGGTGGACTTACGACACTAGCAATCAGCCCCAGCATTTT. It translates to CASGLTLGGWTYDTSNQPQHF. The chain couples TRBV12-5 to TRBJ1-5, with a weak D call TRBD1 (5 bases). Germline V gene data show CDR1 as LGHNT and CDR2 as FRNRAP. V shed 2 bases and J shed 0 bases, with 26 bases lying between them. The CDR3 length is 21 residues.

This chain uses TRBV5-1 with TRBJ1-1; D may be TRBD1 (5 bases). The CDR3 contains 16 residues. V lost 4 bases to trimming and J lost 6 bases, with 22 bases between them. In germline, CDR1 is SGHRS, CDR2 YFSETQ. The CDR3 sequence: CASSPGGGFDFAEAFF. The CDR3 DNA reads as TGCGCCAGCAGCCCCGGGGGTGGCTTCGACTTCGCTGAAGCTTTCTTT.

This clone was seen only once. The chain is built from TRBV7-2 and TRBJ1-4, with unresolved D. Trimming took off 1 base at V and 4 bases at J, with 13 bases between the two ends. This CDR3 spans 16 amino acids. From germline, CDR1 is SGHTA and CDR2 FQGNSA. Here the CDR3 DNA reads TGTGCCAGCAGCTTAGGCGGGCAGCCATTTAATGAAAAACTGTTTTTT. It yields the protein CASSLGGQPFNEKLFF. Complete variable domain (other parts from reference TRBV7-2 and TRBJ1-4): GAGVSQSPSNKVTEKGKDVELRCDPISGHTALYWYRQSLGQGLEFLIYFQGNSAPDKSGLPSDRFSAERTGGSVSTLTIQRTQQEDSAVYLCASSLGGQPFNEKLFFGSGTQLSVL.

This chain links TRBV3-1 (or the pseudogene TRBV3-2) with TRBJ1-5, with 7 bases aligning to TRBD1. Per germline, CDR1 LGHDT and CDR2 YNNKEL (reference sequence). V trimming: 0 bases; J trimming: 6 bases; junction bases outside the gene matches: 2. CDR3 length: 14 residues. The CDR3 DNA follows: TGTGCCAGCAGCCAAGAGTCAGGGGGTCAGCCCCAGCATTTT. It encodes CASSQESGGQPQHF.

The rearrangement uses TRBV19 and TRBJ2-7; TRBD2 matches 10 bases. This CDR3 is built from 14 residues. Germline V gives CDR1 LNHDA, CDR2 SQIVND (reference sequence). The V segment lost 6 bases and the J segment 2 bases; nucleotides outside the gene matches: 4. CDR3 DNA: TGTGCCAGTAGCCCAGCGGGGGGGGCCTACGAGCAGTACTTC. Its protein is CASSPAGGAYEQYF. The full variable domain, with the rest looked up from reference TRBV19 and TRBJ2-7, is DGGITQSPKYLFRKEGQNVTLSCEQNLNHDAMYWYRQDPGQGLRLIYYSQIVNDFQKGDIAEGYSVSREKKESFPLTVTSAQKNPTAFYLCASSPAGGAYEQYFGPGTRLTVT.

This clone showed up just once. The genes are TRBV30 and TRBJ2-7; 10 positions match TRBD1. The CDR3 runs to 13 residues. Germline V lookup: CDR1 GTSNPN, CDR2 SVGIG (reference sequence). The trim removed 5 bases at V and 2 bases at J, leaving 3 bases unmatched. The DNA of the CDR3 is TGTGCCTGGCGGACAGGGGGTACCTACGAGCAGTACTTC. Its translation: CAWRTGGTYEQYF.

The chain couples TRBV7-9 to TRBJ2-2; 10 nucleotides line up with TRBD2. The CDR3 is 15 residues long. J lost 5 bases, V lost 4 bases, and 4 bases had no gene match. Germline CDR1 reads SEHNR; CDR2 reads FQNEAQ (reference sequence). Here the CDR3 reads CASSSGLAPTGELFF. DNA of the CDR3: TGTGCCAGCAGCTCGGGACTAGCGCCAACCGGGGAGCTGTTTTTT.

The chain combines TRBV5-1 with TRBJ2-3; D is ambiguous. The CDR3 is 15 amino acids. Germline CDR1 SGHRS, CDR2 YFSETQ. The V gene lost 4 bases and the J gene lost 0 bases, with 12 bases spanning the gap. In nucleotides, the CDR3 is TGCGCCAGCAGCGCGCCTTTATCTAGCACAGATACGCAGTATTTT. It codes for CASSAPLSSTDTQYF.

The V gene is TRBV7-9, the J gene TRBJ2-1; 9 bases line up with TRBD1. Germline trimming cut 4 bases from V and 10 bases from J; bases unmatched to any gene: 5. The length of the CDR3 is 13 residues. CDR1 SEHNR and CDR2 FQNEAQ come from the germline V gene (reference sequence). CDR3 sequence: CASSSTGTGEQFF. The CDR3 DNA sequence: TGTGCCAGCAGCTCAACCGGGACAGGGGAGCAGTTCTTC.

This sequence joins TRBV6-2 or TRBV6-3 and TRBJ1-1, with D possibly matching TRBD1 (6 bases). CDR3 length: 17 amino acids. The V gene lost 6 bases and the J gene lost 4 bases, with 24 bases spanning the gap. Germline V lookup: CDR1 MNHEY, CDR2 SVGEGT. The CDR3 protein is CASSQRRTDRSVTEAFF. CDR3 DNA sequence: TGTGCCAGCAGCCAACGGCGGACCGACAGGTCGGTCACTGAAGCTTTCTTT.